This T cell receptor beta chain was documented in a study of blood T cell repertoires in COVID-19. CDR3 length equals 13 residues. Produced via immunoSEQ multiplex PCR; TCRdb's table is partial and in-frame only. This table has roughly 290,000 clones, 75% to 90% appearing once. The chain links TRBV21-1 to TRBJ2-7; the table's D call of TRBD1 was not tested on the DNA. TRBV21-1 is flagged as a pseudogene. The sample was peripheral blood. This receptor was identified in a man younger than 45 with acute or convalescent COVID-19. In DNA form, the CDR3 reads TGTGCCATCCGACAGGGGACCTCCTACGAGCAGTACTTC. The encoded protein is CAIRQGTSYEQYF.